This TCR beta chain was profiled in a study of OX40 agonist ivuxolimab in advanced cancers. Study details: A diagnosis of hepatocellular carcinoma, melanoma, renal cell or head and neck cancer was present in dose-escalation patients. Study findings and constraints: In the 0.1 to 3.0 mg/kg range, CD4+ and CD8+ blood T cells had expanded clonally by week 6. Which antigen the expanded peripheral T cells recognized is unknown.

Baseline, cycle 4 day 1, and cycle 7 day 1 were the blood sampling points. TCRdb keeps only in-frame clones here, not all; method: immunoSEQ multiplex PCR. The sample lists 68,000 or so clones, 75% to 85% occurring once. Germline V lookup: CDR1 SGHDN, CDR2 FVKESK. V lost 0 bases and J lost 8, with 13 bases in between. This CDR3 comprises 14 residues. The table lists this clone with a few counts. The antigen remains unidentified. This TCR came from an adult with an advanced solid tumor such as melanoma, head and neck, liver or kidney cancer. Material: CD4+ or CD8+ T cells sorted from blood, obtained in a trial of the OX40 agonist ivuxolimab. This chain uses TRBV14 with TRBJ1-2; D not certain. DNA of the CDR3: TGTGCCAGCAGCCAAGATCGGCAGAGTCTAGGCTACACCTTC. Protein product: CASSQDRQSLGYTF.